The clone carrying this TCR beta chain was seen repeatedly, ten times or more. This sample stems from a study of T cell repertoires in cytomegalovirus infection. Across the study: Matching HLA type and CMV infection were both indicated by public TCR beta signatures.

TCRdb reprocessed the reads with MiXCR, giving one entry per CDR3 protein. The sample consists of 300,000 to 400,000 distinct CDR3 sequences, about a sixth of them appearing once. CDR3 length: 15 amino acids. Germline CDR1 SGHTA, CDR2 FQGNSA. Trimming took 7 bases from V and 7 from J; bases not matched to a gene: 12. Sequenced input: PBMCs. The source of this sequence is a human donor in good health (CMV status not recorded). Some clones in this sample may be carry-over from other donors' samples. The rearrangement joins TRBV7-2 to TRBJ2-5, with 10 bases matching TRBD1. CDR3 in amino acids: CASTARDRGVWTQYF. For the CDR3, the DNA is TGTGCCAGCACCGCGCGGGACAGGGGTGTATGGACCCAGTACTTC.